This T cell receptor beta chain was obtained from a study of blood T cells in healthy people across ages. This clonotype has a handful of counts. The antigen remains unidentified. Drawn from each donor were roughly 10 milliliters of peripheral blood. Isolation of PBMCs gave at least 6.5 million cells per sample. Germline V CDR1 and CDR2: SGHAT, FQNNGV. The CDR3 loop spans 15 amino acids. V was trimmed by 5 bases and J by 1 base, leaving 14 bases between them. A second PCR of about 6 to 12 cycles used a sample-barcoded 5' primer and a J-beta primer mix. TCRdb analysed the 5' RACE reads with MiXCR anew, one entry per CDR3 protein. The table has approximately 1.5 million distinct CDR3 sequences, around 40% seen once. Study-wide points: Donor CMV status, an unknown factor, possibly confounded changes in expanded clonotypes. PBMCs went unsorted, and a conclusive naive versus antigen-experienced comparison was therefore prevented.

The V call is TRBV11-2, the J call TRBJ2-5; D possibly corresponds to TRBD1 (7 bases). The receptor was derived from a young woman in good health. Sequencing was done on a sample of blood. The chain's CDR3 is CASSPGGTAQETQYF. The CDR3 DNA sequence: TGTGCCAGCAGCCCCGGAGGGACAGCCCAAGAGACCCAGTACTTC.